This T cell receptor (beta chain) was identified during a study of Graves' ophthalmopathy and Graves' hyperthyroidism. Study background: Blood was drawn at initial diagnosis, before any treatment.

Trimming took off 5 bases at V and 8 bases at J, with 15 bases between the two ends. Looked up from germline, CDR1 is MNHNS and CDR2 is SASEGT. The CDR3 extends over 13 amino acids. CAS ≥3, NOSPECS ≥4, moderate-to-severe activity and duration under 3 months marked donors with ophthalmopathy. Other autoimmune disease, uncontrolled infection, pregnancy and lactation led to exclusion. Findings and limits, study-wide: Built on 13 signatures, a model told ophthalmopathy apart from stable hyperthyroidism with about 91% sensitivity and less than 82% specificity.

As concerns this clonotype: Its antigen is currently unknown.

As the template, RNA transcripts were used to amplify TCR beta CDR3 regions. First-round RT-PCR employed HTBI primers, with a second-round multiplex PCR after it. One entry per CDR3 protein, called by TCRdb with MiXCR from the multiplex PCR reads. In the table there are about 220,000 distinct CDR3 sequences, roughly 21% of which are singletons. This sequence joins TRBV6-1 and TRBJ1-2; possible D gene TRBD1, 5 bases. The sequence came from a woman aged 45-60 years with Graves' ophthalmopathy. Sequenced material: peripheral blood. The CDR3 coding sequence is TGTGCCAGCAGTCCCACCCGGGGGGGGGGCTACACCTTC. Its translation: CASSPTRGGGYTF.